Each of the 23 T cell receptor beta chains below was sequenced from the same sample in a study of blood T cell repertoires in COVID-19. TCRdb's copy holds only in-frame clones and misses some; the assay was immunoSEQ multiplex PCR. The repertoire consists of 290,000 or so clones, with roughly 85% occurring once and the leading ten covering 4.5% to 6%. Specimen: PBMCs or T cells enriched from blood (not recorded which). These receptors all stem from a man aged 40-49 years who had been exposed to COVID-19.

The gene calls are TRBV20-1 and TRBJ2-6, with TRBD1 identical over 8 bases. V lost 3 bases, J lost 2 bases, and 9 bases stayed unmatched. Germline V gives CDR1 DFQATT, CDR2 SNEGSKA (reference sequence). The CDR3 spans 17 residues. CDR3 residues: CSASGQGRDTGANVLTF. DNA of the CDR3: TGCAGTGCTAGTGGACAGGGCCGAGATACTGGGGCCAACGTCCTGACTTTC.

The V call is TRBV3-1 (or the pseudogene TRBV3-2), the J call TRBJ2-7, with TRBD2 matching over 8 bases. This CDR3 contains 16 residues. J was trimmed by 7 bases and V by 2 bases; bases with no gene match: 13. Germline CDR1 reads LGHDT; CDR2 reads YNNKEL (reference sequence). DNA of the CDR3: TGTGCCAGCAGCCAATATGAGTCGGTACGGGGGGGTGAGCAGTACTTC. It encodes CASSQYESVRGGEQYF.

The chain links TRBV19 to TRBJ2-4; TRBD1 matches at 8 bases. The germline V gene encodes CDR1 LNHDA and CDR2 SQIVND (reference sequence). V gave up 7 bases and J gave up 7 bases; unmatched junction bases: 9. The CDR3 sequence is 14 residues long. The CDR3 coding sequence is TGTGCCAGTAAGGACGGCGGGGACAGGAACATTCAGTACTTC. Its protein is CASKDGGDRNIQYF.

The count of this clone is one. This sequence joins TRBV4-1 and TRBJ2-7, with a tentative D call TRBD1 (6 bases). The ends were cut back, 0 bases at V and 2 bases at J, with 17 bases in the middle. The germline V gene encodes CDR1 MGHRA and CDR2 YSYEKL. This CDR3 comprises 17 residues. DNA for the CDR3: TGCGCCAGCAGCCAAGAACCCTCTGGGGGCGCGACCTACGAGCAGTACTTC. This sequence encodes CASSQEPSGGATYEQYF.

The chain is built from TRBV5-1 and TRBJ1-1; the D is unclear. Looked up from germline, CDR1 is SGHRS and CDR2 is YFSETQ. With 4 bases removed from V and 5 bases from J, the gap between germline ends came to 15 bases. This CDR3 is 14 amino acids long. CDR3 DNA sequence: TGCGCCAGCAGCAGCGGGCAACCGGGGACTGAAGCTTTCTTT. Translating gives CASSSGQPGTEAFF.

V usage is TRBV5-1 and J usage is TRBJ2-7; D might be TRBD2 (6 bases). This CDR3 has 13 amino acids. V lost 3 bases and J 3 bases, leaving 10 bases between the germline ends. In germline, CDR1 is SGHRS, CDR2 YFSETQ. The CDR3 DNA sequence: TGCGCCAGCAGCTATGGACTAATCTACGAGCAGTACTTC. Protein: CASSYGLIYEQYF. Combining the CDR3 with reference TRBV5-1 and TRBJ2-7 gives the whole variable domain KAGVTQTPRYLIKTRGQQVTLSCSPISGHRSVSWYQQTPGQGLQFLFEYFSETQRNKGNFPGRFSGRQFSNSRSEMNVSTLELGDSALYLCASSYGLIYEQYFGPGTRLTVT.

This clone was observed a handful of times. The rearrangement uses TRBV19 and TRBJ1-4; D not resolved. Per the germline V gene, CDR1 is LNHDA and CDR2 is SQIVND (reference sequence). The V and J ends lost 3 bases and 8 bases respectively, with 10 bases between them. The CDR3 consists of 13 residues. For the CDR3, the DNA is TGTGCCAGTAGTATTGATCCGGGAGAAAAACTGTTTTTT. This sequence encodes CASSIDPGEKLFF.

The chain is built from TRBV5-6 and TRBJ2-3; 9 nucleotides align to TRBD2. The CDR3 loop spans 15 amino acids. J was trimmed by 0 bases and V by 5 bases; bases with no gene match: 4. Germline V CDR1 and CDR2: SGHDT, YYEEEE. The CDR3 DNA reads TGTGCCAGCAGGGCTAGCGGGACTAGCACAGATACGCAGTATTTT. Translating it yields CASRASGTSTDTQYF.

With regard to this clone: The sample contains more than one DNA sequence encoding this CDR3. This chain uses TRBV24-1 with TRBJ2-3, with 9 positions matching TRBD1. The V gene's germline CDR1 is KGHDR and CDR2 SFDVKD. There are 15 residues in the CDR3. The J segment lost 2 bases and the V segment lost 3 bases, leaving 2 bases of the junction unmatched. This chain's CDR3 is CATSDGTGYTDTQYF. For the CDR3, the DNA is TGTGCCACCAGTGATGGGACAGGGTACACAGATACGCAGTATTTT.

The sample holds many counts of this clone. The chain is built from TRBV7-9 and TRBJ2-3; 7 nucleotides match TRBD2. The CDR3 is 16 residues long. Germline CDR1 SEHNR, CDR2 FQNEAQ (reference sequence). V shed 2 bases and J 0 bases; nucleotides not matched to a gene: 5. CDR3 region: CASSLSRRGSTDTQYF. CDR3 coding DNA: TGTGCCAGCAGCTTATCTCGGCGGGGGAGCACAGATACGCAGTATTTT.

V is TRBV28 and J is TRBJ2-7; possible D gene TRBD1, 6 bases. CDR3 length: 13 residues. Trimming removed 2 bases at V and 5 bases at J, with 10 bases between. In germline, CDR1 is MDHEN, CDR2 SYDVKM. The CDR3 coding sequence is TGTGCCAGCAGTTTACCGCACAGGGACGAGCAGTACTTC. It is translated as CASSLPHRDEQYF.

The chain has TRBV2 and TRBJ1-1; TRBD1 is a possible D gene (6 bases). Trimming removed 4 bases from V and 7 bases from J, with 25 bases in between. The CDR3 is 17 amino acids. From germline, CDR1 is SNHLY and CDR2 FYNNEI. The CDR3 sequence: CASSGLTPAWGGGEAFF. CDR3 bases: TGTGCCAGCAGTGGGCTCACACCCGCATGGGGAGGGGGTGAAGCTTTCTTT.

The chain has TRBV4-1 and TRBJ2-1; tentative D call: TRBD2 (5 bases). Germline CDR1 and CDR2: MGHRA and YSYEKL. The germline V and J ends were trimmed by 0 bases and 1 base, with 10 bases remaining between them. The CDR3 spans 16 residues. The CDR3 is CASSQEWTFSYNEQFF. CDR3 sequence (DNA): TGCGCCAGCAGCCAAGAATGGACTTTTTCCTACAATGAGCAGTTCTTC.

This chain links TRBV2 with TRBJ1-1; 7 bases fit TRBD1. CDR1 and CDR2 (germline): SNHLY, FYNNEI. CDR3 length: 13 amino acids. V shed 8 bases and J 4 bases; nucleotides not matched to a gene: 7. The CDR3 loop reads CASDPDRATEAFF. CDR3 DNA: TGTGCCAGCGATCCCGACAGGGCCACTGAAGCTTTCTTT.

This clone is a singleton in its sample. This chain links TRBV5-4 with TRBJ2-3, with D uncertain. Germline V gene data show CDR1 as SGHNT and CDR2 as YYREEE (reference sequence). The CDR3 is made up of 15 amino acids. V gave up 0 bases and J gave up 6 bases, with 14 bases separating them. CDR3 amino acids: CASSLGASRPDTQYF. The CDR3 DNA sequence: TGTGCCAGCAGCTTGGGAGCGAGTCGGCCTGATACGCAGTATTTT.

This clone was picked up one time. The chain recombines TRBV7-9 with TRBJ2-5; 8 bases are a match to TRBD1. The junction had 4 bases not matched to a gene; V was cut back by 2 bases and J by 5 bases. Germline V gene data show CDR1 as SEHNR and CDR2 as FQNEAQ (reference sequence). CDR3 size: 14 residues. The CDR3 protein is CASSLNRGVETQYF. The CDR3 nucleotides read TGTGCCAGCAGCTTAAACAGGGGGGTCGAGACCCAGTACTTC.

V and J are TRBV6-5 and TRBJ1-1; the D is unclear. V was cut by 5 bases and J by 1 base, with 8 bases left in between. The CDR3 is 13 residues long. CDR1 and CDR2 (germline): MNHEY, SVGAGI. Here the CDR3 DNA reads TGTGCCAGCAGTATTCGGTGGAACACTGAAGCTTTCTTT. It translates to CASSIRWNTEAFF.

The chain employs TRBV19 and TRBJ2-1; TRBD1 aligns across 10 bases. J gave up 1 base and V 9 bases, and 12 bases lay outside the gene matches. The length of the CDR3 is 17 residues. Germline V gives CDR1 LNHDA, CDR2 SQIVND (reference sequence). CDR3 DNA: TGTGCCAGCCAAAGACAGGGGGCTTCCCTATCCTACAATGAGCAGTTCTTC. It encodes CASQRQGASLSYNEQFF.

This clone was recorded only once. The J gene is TRBJ2-1, the V gene TRBV24-1; a possible D gene is TRBD2 (6 bases). The CDR3 sequence is 14 residues long. Germline-derived CDR1 and CDR2 are KGHDR and SFDVKD. Between the trimmed V and J ends, which lost 6 bases and 0 bases, there was a span of 8 bases. The CDR3 region is CATSSGVSYNEQFF. CDR3 DNA: TGTGCCACCAGTTCGGGAGTCTCCTACAATGAGCAGTTCTTC.

This clone was counted between two and nine times. This chain uses TRBV19 with TRBJ2-6; a possible D gene is TRBD2 (5 bases). The V end lost 2 bases, the J end lost 0 bases, and 14 bases lay between the germline ends. The CDR3 spans 18 residues. Germline V lookup: CDR1 LNHDA, CDR2 SQIVND (reference sequence). The CDR3: CASSINYLGDSGANVLTF. The CDR3 nucleotides read TGTGCCAGTAGTATAAACTATCTCGGGGACTCTGGGGCCAACGTCCTGACTTTC.

This clone was seen once. The V call is TRBV28, the J call TRBJ1-1, with TRBD1 as a possible D gene (5 bases). Trimming left V 5 bases short and J 11 bases short, with 15 bases between. Germline V gives CDR1 MDHEN, CDR2 SYDVKM. This CDR3 spans 12 amino acids. The CDR3 is CASSPPGEGAFF. CDR3 coding DNA: TGTGCCAGCAGTCCCCCTGGGGAGGGGGCTTTCTTT.

This clone was seen a single time. The rearrangement joins TRBV7-8 to TRBJ1-1; 9 bases align to TRBD1. CDR3 length: 14 amino acids. CDR1 is SGHVS and CDR2 is FQNEAQ in the germline V gene. The ends lost 4 bases at V and 4 bases at J; junction bases unmatched: 4. CDR3 nucleotide sequence: TGTGCCAGCAGCTCGCAGACAGGGGGCACTGAAGCTTTCTTT. The encoded protein is CASSSQTGGTEAFF. Full variable domain (outside the CDR3, taken from reference TRBV7-8 and TRBJ1-1): GAGVSQSPRYKVAKRGQDVALRCDPISGHVSLFWYQQALGQGPEFLTYFQNEAQLDKSGLPSDRFFAERPEGSVSTLKIQRTQQEDSAVYLCASSSQTGGTEAFFGQGTRLTVV.

The chain couples TRBV30 to TRBJ2-2; D is perhaps TRBD1 (5 bases). Trimming removed 2 bases from V and 7 bases from J, with 5 bases in between. This CDR3 region has 11 residues. Germline CDR1 GTSNPN, CDR2 SVGIG (reference sequence). DNA for the CDR3: TGTGCCTGGAGTCAGGGCGGGGAGCTGTTTTTT. This encodes CAWSQGGELFF.